These T cell receptor beta chains were read from a single sample in a study of T cell responses to AZD1222 COVID-19 vaccine. Repertoires were generated with immunoSEQ multiplex PCR, while TCRdb's copy carries only in-frame clones and drops some. The sample carries some 89,000 clones, approximately 89% recorded once. Sequenced material: peripheral blood, taken on day 0 of AZD1222 vaccination. Every receptor here comes from an adult in good health. CDR3s include the opening cysteine and the closing phenylalanine or tryptophan. Each record gives: J gene, CDR3 length, clone size, D gene, V gene, CDR3 protein, CDR3 DNA. The D gene is left open where the match is weak. For some rows the clone size is stated as once, few or many, or as a class when expanded; others skip it.

TRBJ2-7 15 . . TRBV5-1 CASSNSSGTYYEQYF TGCGCCAGCAGCAACTCATCCGGGACCTACTACGAGCAGTACTTC
TRBJ2-1 13 . . TRBV19 CASSGTPNNEQFF TGTGCCAGTAGTGGGACTCCCAACAATGAGCAGTTCTTC
TRBJ1-2 15 few . TRBV19 CASSLRAGSSGGYTF TGTGCCAGTAGCCTTCGGGCCGGATCATCGGGGGGCTACACCTTC
TRBJ1-1 13 . TRBD1 TRBV12-3/TRBV12-4 CASSSGGSTEAFF TGTGCCAGCAGTTCAGGGGGTAGCACTGAAGCTTTCTTT
TRBJ1-2 13 . . TRBV27 CASRRQQTGRYTF TGTGCCAGCAGACGACAGCAAACAGGCCGCTACACCTTC
TRBJ2-7 19 . . TRBV5-4 CASSLVRTGGFSGTYEQYF TGTGCCAGCAGCTTGGTTCGTACAGGGGGGTTTAGCGGGACATACGAGCAGTACTTC
TRBJ2-1 15 . TRBD2 TRBV5-4 CASSSGLAGNNEQFF TGTGCCAGCAGCTCGGGGCTAGCGGGTAACAATGAGCAGTTCTTC
TRBJ2-3 15 . TRBD1 TRBV7-9 CASSLFRTGWDTQYF TGTGCCAGCAGCCTCTTCCGGACAGGATGGGATACGCAGTATTTT
TRBJ2-7 16 . . TRBV4-2 CASSVLVGANSYEQYF TGTGCCAGCAGCGTCCTGGTGGGGGCCAACTCCTACGAGCAGTACTTC
TRBJ1-6 14 . . TRBV5-1 CASSLGQDLSPLHF TGCGCCAGCAGCTTGGGGCAGGACCTTTCACCCCTCCACTTT
TRBJ2-2 14 . . TRBV19 CASSAAMNTGELFF TGTGCCAGTAGTGCAGCGATGAACACCGGGGAGCTGTTTTTT
TRBJ2-1 15 once TRBD2 TRBV6-5 CASSYGAGGPNEQFF TGTGCCAGCAGTTACGGAGCGGGAGGGCCCAATGAGCAGTTCTTC
TRBJ1-1 13 . . TRBV2 CASTGEGNTEAFF TGTGCCAGCACCGGGGAGGGGAACACTGAAGCTTTCTTT
TRBJ2-5 14 once TRBD1 TRBV9 CASSGSTGVETQYF TGTGCCAGCAGCGGCTCGACAGGGGTGGAGACCCAGTACTTC
TRBJ1-2 14 . . TRBV5-1 CASSLQGIEDGYTF TGCGCCAGCAGCTTACAGGGTATTGAGGATGGCTACACCTTC
TRBJ2-1 14 . . TRBV25-1 CASSARGSYNEQFF TGTGCCAGCAGTGCAAGGGGTTCCTACAATGAGCAGTTCTTC
TRBJ1-1 14 . . TRBV5-4 CASSLGGANTEAFF TGTGCCAGCAGCTTGGGTGGGGCGAACACTGAAGCTTTCTTT
TRBJ2-7 15 once TRBD2 TRBV5-4 CASSLASGSTYEQYF TGTGCCAGCAGCTTAGCCAGCGGGAGCACCTACGAGCAGTACTTC
TRBJ1-2 16 . . TRBV10-1 CASSATRGNPSRGYTF TGCGCCAGCAGTGCGACTCGGGGCAATCCTTCCCGTGGCTACACCTTC
TRBJ1-1 13 . . TRBV6-5 CASTSPVNTEAFF TGTGCCAGCACCAGCCCGGTGAACACTGAAGCTTTCTTT
TRBJ2-1 13 few . TRBV11-2 CASSLVPYNEQFF TGTGCCAGCAGCTTAGTCCCCTACAATGAGCAGTTCTTC
TRBJ2-2 14 . TRBD1 TRBV29-1 CSVPRGTVDGELFF TGCAGCGTCCCCAGGGGGACAGTTGACGGGGAGCTGTTTTTT
TRBJ2-7 14 . TRBD1 TRBV5-1 CASSTRDSSYEQYF TGCGCCAGCAGCACTCGGGACAGCTCCTACGAGCAGTACTTC
TRBJ2-1 12 . . TRBV15 CATSGVRNEQFF TGTGCCACCAGCGGAGTTCGGAATGAGCAGTTCTTC
TRBJ2-3 13 . . TRBV6-5 CALNGGHTDTQYF TGTGCCCTAAATGGGGGGCACACAGATACGCAGTATTTT
TRBJ1-1 14 . TRBD1 TRBV7-9 CASSFDRVITEAFF TGTGCCAGCAGCTTCGACAGGGTAATCACTGAAGCTTTCTTT
TRBJ1-1 14 . TRBD1 TRBV5-1 CASSSLDRGTEAFF TGCGCCAGCAGCTCCCTCGACAGGGGTACTGAAGCTTTCTTT
TRBJ2-2 16 . . TRBV7-9 CASSLFGDLNTGELFF TGTGCCAGCAGCTTATTCGGGGACTTGAACACCGGGGAGCTGTTTTTT
TRBJ1-1 16 . TRBD1 TRBV19 CASSMKDGRGATEAFF TGTGCCAGTAGTATGAAAGATGGCAGGGGGGCCACTGAAGCTTTCTTT
TRBJ1-3 14 once TRBD1 TRBV2 CASKTGGTGNTIYF TGTGCCAGCAAAACAGGGGGAACGGGAAACACCATATATTTT
TRBJ1-2 13 . . TRBV15 CATSLPGLNGYTF TGTGCCACCAGCCTTCCGGGGTTAAATGGCTACACCTTC
TRBJ2-7 14 . TRBD1 TRBV18 CASSPTGQGYEQYF TGTGCCAGCTCACCTACGGGACAGGGCTACGAGCAGTACTTC
TRBJ1-2 15 few TRBD1 TRBV9 CASSAGQGGIYGYTF TGTGCCAGCAGCGCAGGACAGGGGGGAATTTATGGCTACACCTTC
TRBJ1-5 15 . . TRBV5-5 CASSLQGVPNQPQHF TGTGCCAGCAGCCTGCAGGGCGTCCCGAATCAGCCCCAGCATTTT
TRBJ1-1 11 . . TRBV20-1 CSARMNTEAFF TGCAGTGCTAGGATGAACACTGAAGCTTTCTTT
TRBJ2-7 15 . . TRBV5-1 CASSLGVAANYEQYF TGCGCCAGCAGCCTCGGGGTAGCGGCCAACTACGAGCAGTACTTC
TRBJ2-3 15 . TRBD2 TRBV2 CASRVSGGGGNTQYF TGTGCCAGCAGAGTTAGCGGGGGGGGCGGGAATACGCAGTATTTT
TRBJ2-7 14 . . TRBV6-7 CASSYSQGPYEQYF TGTGCCAGCAGTTACTCGCAGGGACCCTACGAGCAGTACTTC
TRBJ1-1 17 . . TRBV7-9 CASSLGQDRARDTEAFF TGTGCCAGCAGCTTAGGACAGGATAGGGCTCGGGACACTGAAGCTTTCTTT
TRBJ1-4 14 . . TRBV27 CASSLEGAGGRLFF TGTGCCAGCAGTTTAGAGGGAGCCGGAGGTAGACTGTTTTTT
TRBJ1-1 11 . . TRBV25-1 CASSESAEAFF TGTGCCAGCAGTGAATCCGCTGAAGCTTTCTTT
TRBJ2-7 15 . . TRBV5-5 CASSYGGKSSYEQYF TGTGCCAGCTCCTACGGAGGGAAGAGCTCCTACGAGCAGTACTTC
TRBJ1-6 14 . TRBD1 TRBV30 CAWSTQGGGSPLHF TGTGCCTGGAGTACTCAGGGGGGAGGTTCACCCCTCCACTTT
TRBJ2-1 16 . TRBD2 TRBV10-3 CAISESGLAGRNEQFF TGTGCCATCAGTGAATCCGGACTAGCGGGCCGCAATGAGCAGTTCTTC
TRBJ2-5 15 . . TRBV2 CASSEEGVGQETQYF TGTGCCAGCAGTGAAGAGGGGGTTGGGCAAGAGACCCAGTACTTC
TRBJ1-1 15 . . TRBV6-2/TRBV6-3 CASSYGLHGGTEAFF TGTGCCAGCAGTTACGGACTCCACGGCGGCACTGAAGCTTTCTTT
TRBJ1-1 16 few . TRBV7-9 CASRPKIRVMNTEAFF TGTGCCAGCAGACCCAAAATCAGGGTAATGAACACTGAAGCTTTCTTT
TRBJ2-7 15 . TRBD2 TRBV6-5 CASSPGREGPYEQYF TGTGCCAGCAGCCCCGGGAGGGAAGGACCCTACGAGCAGTACTTC
TRBJ1-1 13 few . TRBV3-1/TRBV3-2 CASSQGRDTEAFF TGTGCCAGCAGCCAAGGTAGGGACACTGAAGCTTTCTTT
TRBJ2-2 12 . . TRBV12-3/TRBV12-4 CASSLWTGELFF TGTGCCAGCAGTTTATGGACCGGGGAGCTGTTTTTT
TRBJ1-6 12 . . TRBV7-9 CASSFHNSPLHF TGTGCCAGCAGCTTTCATAATTCACCCCTCCACTTT